This T cell receptor beta chain was recovered during a study of T-cell memory formation after mild COVID-19 (TCRdb year 2021). Broadly, across the study: Most TCR sequence clusters were specific to one of the two donors. In a couple of donors, T-cell clones that expanded and contracted after mild COVID-19 were followed by sequencing TCRalpha and TCRbeta repertoires longitudinally. Two young, previously healthy adult volunteers made up the cohort, one male and one female.

PBMCs were isolated by Ficoll-Paque density gradient centrifugation. Study-wide conclusions, independent of this receptor: Whether the second-wave clones peaking on day 37 were SARS-CoV-2 specific was not confirmed. Clones that contracted from day 15 to 85 showed balanced CD4/CD8 phenotypes, whereas a second wave of clones that expanded from day 15 to 37 leaned towards CD4+. Some responding clones were detected in pre-infection memory, suggesting pre-existing cross-reactive memory T cells joined the SARS-CoV-2 response. Contracting CD4+ clones turned up mainly in the CM and EM memory subsets, whereas EMRA was where CD8+ clones were enriched. The study covered only two mild cases, and larger cohorts including severe cases with pre-infection samples were considered necessary.

As encoded in the germline V gene, CDR1 is SNHLY while CDR2 is FYNNEI. From the cysteine up to the phenylalanine, the CDR3 has a length of 16 residues. CDR3 DNA only is kept here, 48 bases in frame from base 1. Relative to germline, V is missing 2 bases and J is missing 2 bases, with 4 bases of the junction outside any gene match. With regard to this clonotype: Its antigen specificity is not known. Nothing much larger sits one base from this clone, and base qualities are not available.

TCRdb shows the sequencer as Illumina NovaSeq 6000. TCRalpha and TCRbeta cDNA libraries were built by 5'RACE with constant-segment primers, adding sample barcodes and unique molecular identifiers. Trizol reagent was used to extract RNA from every sample. The libraries were amplified in two PCR steps, and the second step added a second sample barcode and Illumina TruSeq adapters. Sequencing of the libraries was done on an Illumina NovaSeq, producing 2 x 150 bp paired-end reads. Concerning the study's data processing: The reads were demultiplexed and collapsed into UMI-guided consensus sequences using migec v1.2.7. Using mixcr v2.1.11, the UMI consensuses were aligned to TRA and TRB V and J templates and assembled into clonotypes. A clonotype was counted as expanded or contracted only if both edgeR and NoisET called the change significant, with noise models trained on biological replicates. For edgeR calls, the thresholds were a false discovery rate-adjusted p below 0.01 and a log2 fold-change of 1. PCA with hierarchical clustering of max-normalized trajectories of the 1000 most abundant clonotypes was used as exploratory dynamics analysis. Separately sequenced CD4+ and CD8+ repertoires were used to assign a CD4 or CD8 phenotype to each responding clone. TCRdb's own reprocessing of the public reads used fastp at Q25 and MiXCR and kept productive beta chains. Entries are consolidated by CDR3 protein sequence, retaining the most common genes and DNA. The V and J calls reflect TCRdb's pipeline rather than the authors' work. This sample has just under 550,000 distinct CDR3 sequences in its table, and around 20% of those were observed once. The top ten constitute about 12% of the sample.

Material for sequencing was PBMCs or a T cell subset sorted from them (not recorded which). Here the chain combines TRBV2 and TRBJ2-1, and TRBD1 matches 9 of the central bases. This receptor was taken from an adult woman who had mild COVID-19 (a few samples of this study predate the infection). The sample titles of this study are shuffled in the database, so cell type and time point are left out; the donor was told from shared clones. The CDR3 amino acid sequence is: CASSEFRTGAYNEQFF. The nucleotide sequence reads as follows: TGTGCCAGCAGTGAATTTAGGACAGGGGCCTACAATGAGCAGTTCTTC.